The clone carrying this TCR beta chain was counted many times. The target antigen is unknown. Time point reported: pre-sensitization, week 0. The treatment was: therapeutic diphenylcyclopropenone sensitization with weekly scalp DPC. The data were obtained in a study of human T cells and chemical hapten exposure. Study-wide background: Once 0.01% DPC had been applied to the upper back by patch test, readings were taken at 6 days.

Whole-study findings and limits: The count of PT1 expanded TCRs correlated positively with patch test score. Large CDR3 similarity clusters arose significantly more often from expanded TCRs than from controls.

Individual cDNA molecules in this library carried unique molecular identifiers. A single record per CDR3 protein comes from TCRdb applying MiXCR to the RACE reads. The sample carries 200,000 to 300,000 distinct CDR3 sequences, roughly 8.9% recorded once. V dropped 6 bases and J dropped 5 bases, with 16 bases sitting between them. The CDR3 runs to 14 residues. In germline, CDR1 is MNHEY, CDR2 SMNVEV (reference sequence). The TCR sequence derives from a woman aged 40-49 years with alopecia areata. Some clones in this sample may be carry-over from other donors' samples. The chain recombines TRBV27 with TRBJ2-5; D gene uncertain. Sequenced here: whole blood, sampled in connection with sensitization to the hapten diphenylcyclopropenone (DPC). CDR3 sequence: CASSPDGVGETQYF. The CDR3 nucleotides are TGTGCCAGCAGCCCGGACGGAGTGGGGGAGACCCAGTACTTC.